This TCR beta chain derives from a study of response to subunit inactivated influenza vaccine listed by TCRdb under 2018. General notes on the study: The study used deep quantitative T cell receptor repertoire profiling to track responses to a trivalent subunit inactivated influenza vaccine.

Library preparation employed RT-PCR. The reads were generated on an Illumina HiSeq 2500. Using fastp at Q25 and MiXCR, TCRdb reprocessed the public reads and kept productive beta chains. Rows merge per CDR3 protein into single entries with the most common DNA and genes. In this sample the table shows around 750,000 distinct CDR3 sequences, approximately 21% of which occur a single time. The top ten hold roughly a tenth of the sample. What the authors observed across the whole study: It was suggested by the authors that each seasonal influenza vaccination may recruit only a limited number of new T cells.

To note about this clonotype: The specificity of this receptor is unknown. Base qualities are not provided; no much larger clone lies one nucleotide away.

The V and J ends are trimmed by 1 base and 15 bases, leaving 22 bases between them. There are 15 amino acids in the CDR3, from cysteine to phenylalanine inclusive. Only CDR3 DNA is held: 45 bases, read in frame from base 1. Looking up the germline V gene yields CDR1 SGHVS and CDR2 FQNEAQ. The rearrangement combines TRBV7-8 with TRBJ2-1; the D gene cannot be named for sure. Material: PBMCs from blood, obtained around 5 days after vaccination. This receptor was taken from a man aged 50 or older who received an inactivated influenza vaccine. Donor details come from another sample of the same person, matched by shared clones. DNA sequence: TGTGCCAGCAGCTTAGGCCGCTCTAGGTTAGGCCAGTTGTTCTTC. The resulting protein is CASSLGRSRLGQLFF.